Below, 20 T cell receptor beta chains from the same sample are listed, as sequenced in a study of radiotherapy plus CTLA-4 blockade in lung cancer (dated by TCRdb to 2017 to 2018). To prepare the library, the immunoSEQ multiplex PCR assay was applied. TCRdb re-hosts the immuneACCESS table, in-frame sequences only. Its copies lack some clones; in the studies checked, an unresolved V gene accounts for under half of them, and the cause for the rest is not known. The sample table holds roughly 100,000 clones, of which over 65% were seen once. Roughly 2.5% of the sample goes to the ten largest clones. The sample consisted of peripheral blood, taken from a patient treated with radiotherapy plus ipilimumab. Every receptor here comes from a human donor with non-small cell lung cancer that progressed on radiotherapy plus ipilimumab. Some clones in this sample may be carry-over from other donors' samples.

The rearrangement links TRBV25-1 to TRBJ1-2; 9 nucleotides align to TRBD1. From germline, CDR1 is MGHDK and CDR2 SYGVNS. The ends lost 6 bases at V and 1 base at J; junction bases unmatched: 3. This CDR3 is built from 14 residues. The CDR3 sequence: CASRGGQGNYGYTF. The CDR3 bases are TGTGCCAGCAGGGGGGGACAGGGTAACTATGGCTACACCTTC.

The CDR3 region is CASSLSAGTDYEQYF. In DNA, the CDR3 is TGTGCCAGCAGCCTCTCGGCGGGGACAGACTACGAGCAGTACTTC. The chain carries TRBV7-2 and TRBJ2-7, with D maybe TRBD1 (7 bases). Germline-derived CDR1 and CDR2 are SGHTA and FQGNSA. This CDR3 spans 15 amino acids. Trimming shortened V by 5 bases and J by 3 bases, and 17 bases separated the two germline ends. Drawing the rest from reference TRBV7-2 and TRBJ2-7, the complete variable domain is GAGVSQSPSNKVTEKGKDVELRCDPISGHTALYWYRQSLGQGLEFLIYFQGNSAPDKSGLPSDRFSAERTGGSVSTLTIQRTQQEDSAVYLCASSLSAGTDYEQYFGPGTRLTVT.

This chain links TRBV29-1 with TRBJ2-2; tentatively, D is TRBD1 (5 bases). CDR1 SQVTM and CDR2 ANQGSEA come from the germline V gene. V lost 7 bases and J 2 bases, leaving 23 bases between the germline ends. The CDR3 length is 17 residues. CDR3 residues: CSANIGFGRVNTGELFF. CDR3 DNA: TGCAGCGCGAATATCGGTTTCGGCAGGGTTAACACCGGGGAGCTGTTTTTT.

The rearrangement links TRBV18 to TRBJ1-2; no reliable D call. V dropped 3 bases and J dropped 5 bases, with 13 bases sitting between them. This CDR3 has 14 residues. CDR1 is KGHSH, CDR2 LQKENI, per germline. The CDR3 spells CASSPRRTDYGYTF. The CDR3 DNA reads TGTGCCAGCTCACCTAGAAGGACGGATTATGGCTACACCTTC.

J is TRBJ2-7 and V is TRBV5-1; TRBD2 agrees at 13 bases. V lost 4 bases and J lost 2; bases outside the gene matches: 3. Germline-derived CDR1 and CDR2 are SGHRS and YFSETQ. The CDR3 sequence is 15 residues long. The CDR3 sequence is CASSRGTSGAYEQYF. The DNA for the CDR3 is TGCGCCAGCAGCCGTGGGACTAGCGGGGCCTACGAGCAGTACTTC.

This sequence joins TRBV5-1 and TRBJ2-5; 10 positions match TRBD1. In germline, CDR1 is SGHRS, CDR2 YFSETQ. This CDR3 is 15 amino acids long. Germline trimming cut 4 bases from V and 4 bases from J; bases unmatched to any gene: 7. The CDR3 DNA reads as TGCGCCAGCAGCCCGGGACAGGGGAACGGAGAGACCCAGTACTTC. Translating gives CASSPGQGNGETQYF.

The chain joins TRBV13 to TRBJ1-5; D gene ambiguous. The germline gives CDR1 PRHDT, CDR2 FYEKMQ (reference sequence). V dropped 5 bases and J dropped 3 bases, with 11 bases sitting between them. The CDR3 contains 14 residues. The CDR3 protein is CASSVGGDNQPQHF. The CDR3 coding sequence is TGTGCCAGCAGCGTCGGCGGTGACAATCAGCCCCAGCATTTT.

V usage is TRBV11-3 and J usage is TRBJ2-2, with TRBD1 matching over 7 bases. The J segment lost 4 bases and the V segment lost 2 bases, leaving 4 bases of the junction unmatched. The CDR3 runs to 15 residues. Germline-derived CDR1 and CDR2 are SGHNT and YENEEA. The CDR3, as DNA: TGTGCCAGCAGCTTAAGGGGGCCTGGCACCGGGGAGCTGTTTTTT. Translation: CASSLRGPGTGELFF. Drawing the rest from reference TRBV11-3 and TRBJ2-2, the complete variable domain is EAGVVQSPRYKIIEKKQPVAFWCNPISGHNTLYWYLQNLGQGPELLIRYENEEAVDDSQLPKDRFSAERLKGVDSTLKIQPAELGDSAVYLCASSLRGPGTGELFFGEGSRLTVL.

The V gene is TRBV5-1, the J gene TRBJ2-7; TRBD1 matches at 12 bases. Trimming took 6 bases from V and 6 from J; bases not matched to a gene: 10. Germline V CDR1 and CDR2: SGHRS, YFSETQ. The CDR3 consists of 15 residues. The CDR3 region has the DNA TGCGCCAGCACCAAGCCCGGGACAGGGGGCACCGAGCAGTACTTC. The encoded protein is CASTKPGTGGTEQYF. Together with reference TRBV5-1 and TRBJ2-7, the CDR3 gives the full variable domain: KAGVTQTPRYLIKTRGQQVTLSCSPISGHRSVSWYQQTPGQGLQFLFEYFSETQRNKGNFPGRFSGRQFSNSRSEMNVSTLELGDSALYLCASTKPGTGGTEQYFGPGTRLTVT.

This chain connects TRBV18 to TRBJ2-1; TRBD2 matches 8 bases. Germline V gene sequence: CDR1 KGHSH, CDR2 LQKENI. Germline trimming cut 0 bases from V and 4 bases from J; bases unmatched to any gene: 14. The length of the CDR3 is 19 residues. CDR3 region: CASSPPSGIGGAAYNEQFF. CDR3 nucleotide sequence: TGTGCCAGCTCACCACCCTCTGGGATCGGGGGGGCTGCTTACAATGAGCAGTTCTTC. Supplemented by reference TRBV18 and TRBJ2-1, the full variable domain reads NAGVMQNPRHLVRRRGQEARLRCSPMKGHSHVYWYRQLPEEGLKFMVYLQKENIIDESGMPKERFSAEFPKEGPSILRIQQVVRGDSAAYFCASSPPSGIGGAAYNEQFFGPGTRLTVL.

This clone is a singleton in its sample. The chain carries TRBV11-3 and TRBJ2-3; possibly TRBD1 for D (5 bases). This CDR3 region has 14 residues. Germline V CDR1 and CDR2: SGHNT, YENEEA. The V end lost 4 bases, the J end lost 2 bases, and 10 bases lay between the germline ends. CDR3 in amino acids: CASSSTGNTDTQYF. The CDR3 DNA is TGTGCCAGCAGCTCCACAGGCAACACAGATACGCAGTATTTT. The full variable domain, its missing parts supplied by reference TRBV11-3 and TRBJ2-3, is EAGVVQSPRYKIIEKKQPVAFWCNPISGHNTLYWYLQNLGQGPELLIRYENEEAVDDSQLPKDRFSAERLKGVDSTLKIQPAELGDSAVYLCASSSTGNTDTQYFGPGTRLTVL.

In its sample, this clone was seen a few times. The gene calls are TRBV28 and TRBJ1-3; no clear D. The CDR3 sequence is 15 residues long. Trimming removed 4 bases from V and 0 bases from J, with 10 bases in between. CDR1 is MDHEN and CDR2 is SYDVKM in the germline V gene. The CDR3 nucleotides read TGTGCCAGCAGTTCCCAGCGTCGCTCTGGAAACACCATATATTTT. Protein product: CASSSQRRSGNTIYF.

This clone has a handful of counts. The genes are TRBV7-9 and TRBJ2-3; no reliable D call. The length of the CDR3 is 11 residues. Germline V gene lookup returns CDR1 SEHNR and CDR2 FQNEAQ (reference sequence). The ends were cut back, 4 bases at V and 2 bases at J, with 1 base in the middle. CDR3 region: CASSYTDTQYF. CDR3 nucleotides: TGTGCCAGCAGCTACACAGATACGCAGTATTTT.

The CDR3 protein is CASSLRHYYGYTF. The DNA of the CDR3 is TGTGCCAGCAGTTTAAGACACTACTATGGCTACACCTTC. The chain is built from TRBV28 and TRBJ1-2; D gene unclear. V lost 2 bases and J 3 bases, leaving 7 bases between the germline ends. Germline V lookup: CDR1 MDHEN, CDR2 SYDVKM. This CDR3 has 13 amino acids.

The J gene is TRBJ1-2, the V gene TRBV5-1; D possibly corresponds to TRBD1 (5 bases). V lost 5 bases and J lost 0, with 11 bases in between. The CDR3 is 14 amino acids. CDR1 and CDR2 (germline): SGHRS, YFSETQ. The chain's CDR3 is CASRETGANYGYTF. DNA of the CDR3: TGCGCCAGCAGGGAAACAGGAGCTAACTATGGCTACACCTTC.

The chain couples TRBV2 to TRBJ1-5, with TRBD1 matching 7 bases. This CDR3 region has 16 residues. Per the germline V gene, CDR1 is SNHLY and CDR2 is FYNNEI. Trimming removed 6 bases from V and 1 base from J; junction bases left unmatched: 9. The CDR3 bases are TGTGCCAGCAGATTTGACAGGGCTGGAAGCAATCAGCCCCAGCATTTT. Protein product: CASRFDRAGSNQPQHF.

This rearrangement joins TRBV7-2 to TRBJ2-3; no firm D call. V lost 5 bases and J 4 bases, leaving 16 bases between the germline ends. In germline, CDR1 is SGHTA, CDR2 FQGNSA. This CDR3 spans 15 amino acids. This CDR3 reads CASSRLDLRADTQYF. In nucleotides, the CDR3 is TGTGCCAGCAGCCGCTTAGACCTCCGGGCAGATACGCAGTATTTT.

The chain couples TRBV5-6 to TRBJ1-2; D not resolved. Germline V gene data show CDR1 as SGHDT and CDR2 as YYEEEE. Trimming left V 4 bases short and J 4 bases short, with 8 bases between. This CDR3 spans 12 amino acids. CDR3 amino acids: CASSAWGYGYTF. The CDR3 DNA reads as TGTGCCAGCAGCGCTTGGGGCTATGGCTACACCTTC. Full variable domain (remainder filled in from reference TRBV5-6 and TRBJ1-2): DAGVTQSPTHLIKTRGQQVTLRCSPKSGHDTVSWYQQALGQGPQFIFQYYEEEERQRGNFPDRFSGHQFPNYSSELNVNALLLGDSALYLCASSAWGYGYTFGSGTRLTVV.

V gene TRBV7-2 combines with J gene TRBJ1-2, with 9 bases matching TRBD1. Per the germline V gene, CDR1 is SGHTA and CDR2 is FQGNSA. Trimming at V came to 5 bases and at J to 2 bases, leaving 15 bases not matched to a gene. The length of the CDR3 is 18 residues. The CDR3 here is CASSLFPGQGRINYGYTF. The DNA of the CDR3 is TGTGCCAGCAGCCTATTCCCGGGACAGGGCCGTATAAACTATGGCTACACCTTC. The complete variable domain, with remaining parts taken from reference TRBV7-2 and TRBJ1-2, reads GAGVSQSPSNKVTEKGKDVELRCDPISGHTALYWYRQSLGQGLEFLIYFQGNSAPDKSGLPSDRFSAERTGGSVSTLTIQRTQQEDSAVYLCASSLFPGQGRINYGYTFGSGTRLTVV.

In the case of this clone: An end of the junction does not agree with germline; a read error may underlie this. The chain employs TRBV19 and TRBJ1-6; a weak D match, TRBD1 (6 bases). From germline, CDR1 is LNHDA and CDR2 SQIVND (reference sequence). There are 16 residues in the CDR3. CDR3 nucleotide sequence: TGTGCCAGTAGTCGAACCCTGACAGGTGTAAATTTACCCCTCCACTTT. Residues: CASSRTLTGVNLPLHF.